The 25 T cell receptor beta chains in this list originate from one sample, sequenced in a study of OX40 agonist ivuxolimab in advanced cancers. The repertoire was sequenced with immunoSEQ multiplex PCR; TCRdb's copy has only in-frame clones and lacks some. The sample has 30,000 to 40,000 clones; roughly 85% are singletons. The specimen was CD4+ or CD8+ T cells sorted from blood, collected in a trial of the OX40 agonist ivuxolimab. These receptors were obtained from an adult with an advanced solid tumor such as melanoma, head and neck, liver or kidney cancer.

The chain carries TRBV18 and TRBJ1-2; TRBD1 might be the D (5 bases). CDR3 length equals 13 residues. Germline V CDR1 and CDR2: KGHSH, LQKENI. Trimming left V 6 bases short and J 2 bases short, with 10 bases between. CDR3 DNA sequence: TGTGCCAGCTCCGGGCAGGGCAACTATGGCTACACCTTC. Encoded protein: CASSGQGNYGYTF.

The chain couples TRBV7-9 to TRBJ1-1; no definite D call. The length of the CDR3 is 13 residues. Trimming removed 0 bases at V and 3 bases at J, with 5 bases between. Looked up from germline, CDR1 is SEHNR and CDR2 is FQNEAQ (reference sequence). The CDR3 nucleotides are TGTGCCAGCAGCTTAGCAGGGTACACTGAAGCTTTCTTT. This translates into CASSLAGYTEAFF. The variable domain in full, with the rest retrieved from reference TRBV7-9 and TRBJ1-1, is DTGVSQNPRHKITKRGQNVTFRCDPISEHNRLYWYRQTLGQGPEFLTYFQNEAQLEKSRLLSDRFSAERPKGSFSTLEIQRTEQGDSAMYLCASSLAGYTEAFFGQGTRLTVV.

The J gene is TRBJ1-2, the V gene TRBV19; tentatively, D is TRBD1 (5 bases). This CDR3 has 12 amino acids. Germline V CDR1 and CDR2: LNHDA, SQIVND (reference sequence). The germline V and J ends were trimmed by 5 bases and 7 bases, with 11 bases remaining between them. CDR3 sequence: CASSSPGTGYTF. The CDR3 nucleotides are TGTGCCAGTAGTTCACCAGGGACTGGCTACACCTTC. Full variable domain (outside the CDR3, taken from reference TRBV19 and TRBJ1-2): DGGITQSPKYLFRKEGQNVTLSCEQNLNHDAMYWYRQDPGQGLRLIYYSQIVNDFQKGDIAEGYSVSREKKESFPLTVTSAQKNPTAFYLCASSSPGTGYTFGSGTRLTVV.

The CDR3: CASSLGQTYNEQFF. Written as DNA, the CDR3 is TGCGCCAGCAGCTTGGGACAGACCTACAATGAGCAGTTCTTC. The V call is TRBV5-1, the J call TRBJ2-1, with D perhaps matching TRBD1 (5 bases). The V gene lost 0 bases and the J gene lost 2 bases, with 6 bases spanning the gap. CDR3 length: 14 amino acids. Germline assignment: CDR1 SGHRS and CDR2 YFSETQ.

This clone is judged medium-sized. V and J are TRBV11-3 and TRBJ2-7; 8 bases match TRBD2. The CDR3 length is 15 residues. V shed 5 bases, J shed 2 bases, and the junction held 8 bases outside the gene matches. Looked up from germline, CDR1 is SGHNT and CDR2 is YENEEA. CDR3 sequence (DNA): TGTGCCAGCAGCCCGGGGGGGGGCCCCCCCTACGAGCAGTACTTC. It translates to CASSPGGGPPYEQYF.

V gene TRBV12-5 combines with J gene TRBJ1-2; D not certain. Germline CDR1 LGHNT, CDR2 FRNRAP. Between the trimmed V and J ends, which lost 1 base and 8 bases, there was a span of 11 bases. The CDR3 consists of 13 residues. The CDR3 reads CASGLEMTRGYTF. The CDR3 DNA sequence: TGTGCTAGTGGTTTGGAAATGACTCGGGGCTACACCTTC.

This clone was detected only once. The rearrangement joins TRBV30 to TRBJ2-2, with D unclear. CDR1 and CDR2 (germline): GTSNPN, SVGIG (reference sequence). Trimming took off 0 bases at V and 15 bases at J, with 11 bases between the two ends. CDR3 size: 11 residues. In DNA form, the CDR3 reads TGTGCCTGGAGTGTTCTGGGGTCGGTGTTTTTT. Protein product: CAWSVLGSVFF.

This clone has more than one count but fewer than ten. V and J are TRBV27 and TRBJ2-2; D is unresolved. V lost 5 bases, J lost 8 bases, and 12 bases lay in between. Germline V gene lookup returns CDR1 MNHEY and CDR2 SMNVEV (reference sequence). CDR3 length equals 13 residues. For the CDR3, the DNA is TGTGCCAGCAGTCTGAACTGGGCGGGGGAGCTGTTTTTT. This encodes CASSLNWAGELFF.

The CDR3 loop is CAWRGPTTRNTEAFF. The CDR3, as DNA: TGTGCCTGGAGGGGCCCGACAACCAGGAACACTGAAGCTTTCTTT. The chain carries TRBV30 and TRBJ1-1; D is undetermined. The V end lost 3 bases, the J end lost 1 base, and 15 bases lay between the germline ends. This CDR3 is 15 amino acids long. Per the germline V gene, CDR1 is GTSNPN and CDR2 is SVGIG (reference sequence).

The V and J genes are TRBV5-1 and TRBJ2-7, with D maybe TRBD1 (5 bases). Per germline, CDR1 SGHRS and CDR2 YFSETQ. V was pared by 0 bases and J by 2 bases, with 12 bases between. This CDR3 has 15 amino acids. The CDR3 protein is CASSLEGMGPYEQYF. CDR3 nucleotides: TGCGCCAGCAGCTTGGAAGGGATGGGGCCCTACGAGCAGTACTTC.

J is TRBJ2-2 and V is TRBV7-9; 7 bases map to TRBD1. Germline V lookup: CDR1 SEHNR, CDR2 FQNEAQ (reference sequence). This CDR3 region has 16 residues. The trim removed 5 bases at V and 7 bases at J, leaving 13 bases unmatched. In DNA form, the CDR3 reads TGTGCCAGCAGCACACAGGGGCCCCTTGTAGACGGGGAGCTGTTTTTT. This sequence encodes CASSTQGPLVDGELFF.

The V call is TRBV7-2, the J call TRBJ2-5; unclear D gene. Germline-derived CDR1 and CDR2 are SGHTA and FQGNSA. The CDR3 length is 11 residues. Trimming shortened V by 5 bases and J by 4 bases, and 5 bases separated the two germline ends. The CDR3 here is CASSHSETQYF. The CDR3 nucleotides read TGTGCCAGCAGCCATTCAGAGACCCAGTACTTC.

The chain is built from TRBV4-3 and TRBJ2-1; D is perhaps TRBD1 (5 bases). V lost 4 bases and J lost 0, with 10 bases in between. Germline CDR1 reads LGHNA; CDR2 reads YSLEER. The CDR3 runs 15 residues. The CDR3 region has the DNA TGCGCCAGCAGCCCGGACACTGCCTCCTACAATGAGCAGTTCTTC. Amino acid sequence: CASSPDTASYNEQFF.

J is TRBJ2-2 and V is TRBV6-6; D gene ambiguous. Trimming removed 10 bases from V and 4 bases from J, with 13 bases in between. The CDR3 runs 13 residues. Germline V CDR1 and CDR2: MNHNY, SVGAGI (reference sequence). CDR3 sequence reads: CATSRMATGELFF. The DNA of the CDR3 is TGTGCCACCTCCCGGATGGCCACCGGGGAGCTGTTTTTT.

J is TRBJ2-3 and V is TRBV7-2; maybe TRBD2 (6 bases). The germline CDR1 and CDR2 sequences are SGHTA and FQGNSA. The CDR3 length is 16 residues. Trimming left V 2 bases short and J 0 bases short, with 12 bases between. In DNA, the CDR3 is TGTGCCAGCAGCTTACGTAGCGGCCAGAGCACAGATACGCAGTATTTT. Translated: CASSLRSGQSTDTQYF. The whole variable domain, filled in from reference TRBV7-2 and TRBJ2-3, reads GAGVSQSPSNKVTEKGKDVELRCDPISGHTALYWYRQSLGQGLEFLIYFQGNSAPDKSGLPSDRFSAERTGGSVSTLTIQRTQQEDSAVYLCASSLRSGQSTDTQYFGPGTRLTVL.

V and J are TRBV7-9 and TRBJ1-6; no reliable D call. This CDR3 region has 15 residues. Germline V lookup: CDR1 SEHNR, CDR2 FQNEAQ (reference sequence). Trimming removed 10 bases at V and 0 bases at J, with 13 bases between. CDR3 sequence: CATGGASSYNSPLHF. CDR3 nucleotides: TGTGCCACAGGAGGCGCGAGCTCCTATAATTCACCCCTCCACTTT.

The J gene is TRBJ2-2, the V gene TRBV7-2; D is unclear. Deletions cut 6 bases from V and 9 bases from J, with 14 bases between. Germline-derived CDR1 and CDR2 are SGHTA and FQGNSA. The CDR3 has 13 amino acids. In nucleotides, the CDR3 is TGTGCCAGCAGTCCGGGCCCGACGAGGGAGCTGTTTTTT. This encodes CASSPGPTRELFF.

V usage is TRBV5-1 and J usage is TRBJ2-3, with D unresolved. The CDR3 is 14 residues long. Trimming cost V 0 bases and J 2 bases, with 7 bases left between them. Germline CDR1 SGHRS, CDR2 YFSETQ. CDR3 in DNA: TGCGCCAGCAGCTTGGAAAGGATCACAGATACGCAGTATTTT. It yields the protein CASSLERITDTQYF.

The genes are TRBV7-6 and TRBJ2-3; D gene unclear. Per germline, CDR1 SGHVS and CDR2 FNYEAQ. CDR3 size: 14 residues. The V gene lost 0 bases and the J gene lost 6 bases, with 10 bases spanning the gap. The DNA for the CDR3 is TGTGCCAGCAGCTTAGCCGTAAGTTACGATACGCAGTATTTT. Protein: CASSLAVSYDTQYF.

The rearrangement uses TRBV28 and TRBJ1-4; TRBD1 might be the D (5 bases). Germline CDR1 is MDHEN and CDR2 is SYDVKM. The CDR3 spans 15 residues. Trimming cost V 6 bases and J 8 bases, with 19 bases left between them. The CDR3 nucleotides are TGTGCCAGCAGCGAAAGTCGGGGCGGTGGGGAAAAACTGTTTTTT. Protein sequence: CASSESRGGGEKLFF.

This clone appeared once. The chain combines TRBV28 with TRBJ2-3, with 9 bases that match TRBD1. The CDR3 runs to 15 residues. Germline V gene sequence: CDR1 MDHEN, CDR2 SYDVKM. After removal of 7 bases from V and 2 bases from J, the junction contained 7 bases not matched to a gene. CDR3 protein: CASISGQGNTDTQYF. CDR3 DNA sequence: TGTGCCAGCATTTCGGGACAGGGCAACACAGATACGCAGTATTTT.

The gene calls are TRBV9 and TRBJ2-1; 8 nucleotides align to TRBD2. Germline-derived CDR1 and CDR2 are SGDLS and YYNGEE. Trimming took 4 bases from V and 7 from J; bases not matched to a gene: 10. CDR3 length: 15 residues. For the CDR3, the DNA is TGTGCCAGCAGCCTGGGACGGGGGGGCAGGAATGAGCAGTTCTTC. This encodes CASSLGRGGRNEQFF.

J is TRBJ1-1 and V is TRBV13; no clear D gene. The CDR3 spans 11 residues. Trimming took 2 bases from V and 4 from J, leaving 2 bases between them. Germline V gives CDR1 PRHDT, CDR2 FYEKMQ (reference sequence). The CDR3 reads CASSLSTEAFF. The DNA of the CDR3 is TGTGCCAGCAGCTTATCCACTGAAGCTTTCTTT.

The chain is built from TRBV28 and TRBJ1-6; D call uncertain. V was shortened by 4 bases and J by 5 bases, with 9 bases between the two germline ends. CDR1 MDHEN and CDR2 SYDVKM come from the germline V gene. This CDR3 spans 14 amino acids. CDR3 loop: CASSSPGNNSPLHF. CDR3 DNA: TGTGCCAGCAGTTCCCCCGGTAATAATTCACCCCTCCACTTT.

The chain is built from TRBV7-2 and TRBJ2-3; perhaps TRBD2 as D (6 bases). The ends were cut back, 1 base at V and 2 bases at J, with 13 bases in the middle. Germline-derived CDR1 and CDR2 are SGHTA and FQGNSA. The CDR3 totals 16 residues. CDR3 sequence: CASSLDGLAPTDTQYF. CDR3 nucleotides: TGTGCCAGCAGCTTAGACGGGCTAGCGCCCACAGATACGCAGTATTTT.